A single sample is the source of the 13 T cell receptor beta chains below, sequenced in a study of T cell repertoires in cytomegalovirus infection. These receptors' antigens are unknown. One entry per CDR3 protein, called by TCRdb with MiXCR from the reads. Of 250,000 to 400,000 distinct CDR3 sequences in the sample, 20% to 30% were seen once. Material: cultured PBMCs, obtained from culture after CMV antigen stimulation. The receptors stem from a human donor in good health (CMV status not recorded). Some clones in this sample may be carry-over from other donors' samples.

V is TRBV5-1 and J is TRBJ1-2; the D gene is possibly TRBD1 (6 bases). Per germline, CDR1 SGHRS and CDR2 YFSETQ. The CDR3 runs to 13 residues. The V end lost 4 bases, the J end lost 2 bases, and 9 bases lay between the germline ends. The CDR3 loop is CASSGGHNYGYTF. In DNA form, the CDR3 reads TGCGCCAGCAGCGGGGGACACAACTATGGCTACACCTTC. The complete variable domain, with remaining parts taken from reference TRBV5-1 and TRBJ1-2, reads KAGVTQTPRYLIKTRGQQVTLSCSPISGHRSVSWYQQTPGQGLQFLFEYFSETQRNKGNFPGRFSGRQFSNSRSEMNVSTLELGDSALYLCASSGGHNYGYTFGSGTRLTVV.

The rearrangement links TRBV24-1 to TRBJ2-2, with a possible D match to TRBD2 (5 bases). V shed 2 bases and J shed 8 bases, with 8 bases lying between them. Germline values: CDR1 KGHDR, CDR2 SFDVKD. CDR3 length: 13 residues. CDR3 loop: CATSDSEVGELFF. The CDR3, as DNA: TGTGCCACCAGTGATTCGGAGGTGGGGGAGCTGTTTTTT.

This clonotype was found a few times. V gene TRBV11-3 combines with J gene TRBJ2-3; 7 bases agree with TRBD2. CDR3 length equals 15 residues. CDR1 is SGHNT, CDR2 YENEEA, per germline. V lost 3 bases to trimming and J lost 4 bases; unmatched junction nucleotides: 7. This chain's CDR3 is CASSFPAGRADTQYF. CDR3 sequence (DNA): TGTGCCAGCAGCTTCCCAGCGGGACGGGCAGATACGCAGTATTTT.

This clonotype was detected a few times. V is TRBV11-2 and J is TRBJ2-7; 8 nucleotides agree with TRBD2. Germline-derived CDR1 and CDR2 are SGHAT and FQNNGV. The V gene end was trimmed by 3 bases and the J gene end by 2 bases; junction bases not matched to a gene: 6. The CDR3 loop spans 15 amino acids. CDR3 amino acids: CASSLSSGITYEQYV. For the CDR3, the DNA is TGTGCCAGCAGCTTGAGTAGCGGGATCACCTACGAGCAGTACGTC.

As DNA, the CDR3 is TGTGCCAGCACTCACCTAGACAGTTATAGCAATCAGCCCCAGCATTTT. This gives the protein CASTHLDSYSNQPQHF. The V and J genes are TRBV7-9 and TRBJ1-5; the D gene is possibly TRBD1 (5 bases). Germline CDR1 SEHNR, CDR2 FQNEAQ (reference sequence). The CDR3 loop spans 16 amino acids. The V end was cut by 7 bases, the J end by 0 bases, with 16 bases between.

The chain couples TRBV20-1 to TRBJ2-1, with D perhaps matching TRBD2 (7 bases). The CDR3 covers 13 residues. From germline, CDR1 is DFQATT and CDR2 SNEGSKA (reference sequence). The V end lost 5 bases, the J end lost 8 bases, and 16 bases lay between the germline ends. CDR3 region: CSAGGASVYEQFF. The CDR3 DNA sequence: TGCAGTGCTGGGGGGGCGAGTGTCTATGAGCAGTTCTTC.

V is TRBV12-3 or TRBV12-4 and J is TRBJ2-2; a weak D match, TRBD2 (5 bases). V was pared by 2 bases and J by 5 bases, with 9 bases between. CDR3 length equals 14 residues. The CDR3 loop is CASSLIGETGELFF. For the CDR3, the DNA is TGTGCCAGCAGTTTAATCGGGGAAACCGGGGAGCTGTTTTTT.

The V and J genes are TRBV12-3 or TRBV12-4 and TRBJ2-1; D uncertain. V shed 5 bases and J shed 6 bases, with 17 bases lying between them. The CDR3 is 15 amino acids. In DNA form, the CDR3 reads TGTGCCAGCAGTCTGAGTTCCCTCACCGGCAATGAGCAGTTCTTC. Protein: CASSLSSLTGNEQFF.

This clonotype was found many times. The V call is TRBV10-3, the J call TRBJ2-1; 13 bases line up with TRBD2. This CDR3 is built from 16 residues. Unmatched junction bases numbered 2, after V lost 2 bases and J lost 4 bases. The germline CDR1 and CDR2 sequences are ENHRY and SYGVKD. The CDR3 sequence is CAISEGGLAGYNEQFF. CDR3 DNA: TGTGCCATCAGTGAGGGGGGACTAGCGGGGTACAATGAGCAGTTCTTC.

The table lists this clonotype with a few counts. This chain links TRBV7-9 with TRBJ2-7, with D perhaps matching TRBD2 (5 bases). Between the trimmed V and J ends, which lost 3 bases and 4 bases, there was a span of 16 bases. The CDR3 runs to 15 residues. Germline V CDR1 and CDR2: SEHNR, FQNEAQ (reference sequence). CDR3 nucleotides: TGTGCCAGCAGCTTTGGCACCCGGGATTCATACGAGCAGTACGTC. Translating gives CASSFGTRDSYEQYV.

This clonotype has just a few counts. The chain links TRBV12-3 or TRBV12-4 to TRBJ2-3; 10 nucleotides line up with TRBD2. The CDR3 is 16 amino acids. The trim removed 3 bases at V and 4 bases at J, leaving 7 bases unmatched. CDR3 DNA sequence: TGTGCCAGCAGTTTCTCTAGCGGGAGTCCCCCAGATACGCAGTATTTT. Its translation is CASSFSSGSPPDTQYF.

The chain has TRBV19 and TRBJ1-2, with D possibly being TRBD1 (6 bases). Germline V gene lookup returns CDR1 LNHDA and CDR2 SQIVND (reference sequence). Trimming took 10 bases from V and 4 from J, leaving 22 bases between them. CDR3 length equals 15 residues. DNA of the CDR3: TGTGCCACTACCCCAGTAGGACAGCCCATCTATGGCTACACCTTC. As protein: CATTPVGQPIYGYTF.

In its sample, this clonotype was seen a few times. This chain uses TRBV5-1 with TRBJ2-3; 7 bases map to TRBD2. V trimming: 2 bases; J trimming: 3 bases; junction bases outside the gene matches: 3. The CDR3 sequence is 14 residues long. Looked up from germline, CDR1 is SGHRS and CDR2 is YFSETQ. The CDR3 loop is CASSFGGRTDTQYF. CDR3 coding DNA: TGCGCCAGCAGCTTTGGCGGGAGAACAGATACGCAGTATTTT.